This T cell receptor beta chain was recorded in a study of T cells after yellow fever vaccination. The study, taken as a whole, reports: Subsequent to the booster, the majority of primary-vaccination clones reappeared (roughly 95% CD4, 85% to 90% CD8). Only a minor proportion of clonotypes was detected across both CD4 and CD8 compartments. Though it reached lower strength, the secondary response hit its peak faster, day 5 versus 15.

In regard to this clonotype: Its antigen is currently unknown.

They built TCR cDNA with 5'RACE template switching, a step that put in a universal primer site and UMIs. TCRdb itself ran the 5' RACE reads through MiXCR, one entry per CDR3 protein. In the table there are 350,000 to 450,000 distinct CDR3 sequences, 6% to 8% of which are singletons. The sample consisted of PBMCs, taken 5 days after the yellow fever booster vaccination. This receptor was obtained from a man between 25 and 39 years old who received the YFV17D yellow fever vaccine.

The CDR3 DNA is TGTGCCAGCAGCGCCACTCACTACGAGCAGTACTTC. As protein: CASSATHYEQYF. The rearrangement uses TRBV7-2 and TRBJ2-7, with D uncertain. Germline V gene sequence: CDR1 SGHTA, CDR2 FQGNSA. The CDR3 is 12 residues long. Trimming took 5 bases from V and 3 from J, leaving 8 bases between them.